The clone carrying this T cell receptor (beta chain) appeared many times. The data stem from a study of blood T cells in healthy people across ages. Combining a sample-barcoded 5' primer with a J-beta primer mix, a second PCR ran for roughly 7 to 11 cycles. Each CDR3 protein is one row after TCRdb ran MiXCR on the 5' RACE reads. The sample includes around 870,000 distinct CDR3 sequences, around 26% seen only once; the top ten take 17%. The CDR3 totals 17 residues. The germline V gene has CDR1 LGHNA and CDR2 YSLEER. J gave up 2 bases and V 2 bases, and 9 bases lay outside the gene matches. Material for sequencing was blood. This chain joins TRBV4-3 and TRBJ2-7, with TRBD1 matching over 10 bases. The clonotype originates from a woman of 80 years or more in good health. This CDR3 is CASSQLTGTGDTYEQYF. DNA of the CDR3: TGCGCCAGCAGCCAACTAACCGGGACAGGGGACACCTACGAGCAGTACTTC.